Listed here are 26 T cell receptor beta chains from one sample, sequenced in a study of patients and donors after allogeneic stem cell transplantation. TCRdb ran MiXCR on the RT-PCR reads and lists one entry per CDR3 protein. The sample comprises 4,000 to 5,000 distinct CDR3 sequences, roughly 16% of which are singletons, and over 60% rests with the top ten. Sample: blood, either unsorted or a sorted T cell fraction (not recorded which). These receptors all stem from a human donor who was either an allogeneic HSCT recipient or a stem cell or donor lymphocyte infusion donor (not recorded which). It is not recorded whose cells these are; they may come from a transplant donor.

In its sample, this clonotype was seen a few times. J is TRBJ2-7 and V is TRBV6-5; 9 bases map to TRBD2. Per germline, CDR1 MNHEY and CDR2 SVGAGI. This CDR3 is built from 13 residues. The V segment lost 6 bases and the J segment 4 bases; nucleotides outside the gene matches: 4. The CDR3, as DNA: TGTGCCAGCAGACTAGCGGGCGCTTACGAGCAGTACTTC. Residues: CASRLAGAYEQYF.

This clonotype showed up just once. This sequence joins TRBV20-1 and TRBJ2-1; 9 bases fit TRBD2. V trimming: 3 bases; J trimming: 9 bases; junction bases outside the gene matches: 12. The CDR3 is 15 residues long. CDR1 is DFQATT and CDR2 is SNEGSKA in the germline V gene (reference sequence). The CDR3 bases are TGCAGTGCTAGGCCCCGTGGTAGCGGGAGTACTGAGCAGTTCTTC. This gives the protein CSARPRGSGSTEQFF.

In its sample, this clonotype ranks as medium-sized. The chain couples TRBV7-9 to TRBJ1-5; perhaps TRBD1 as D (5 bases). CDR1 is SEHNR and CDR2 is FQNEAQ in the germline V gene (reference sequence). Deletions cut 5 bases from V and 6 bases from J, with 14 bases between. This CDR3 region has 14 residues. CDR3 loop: CASSGVGGTQPQHF. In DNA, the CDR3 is TGTGCCAGCAGCGGCGTCGGGGGGACTCAGCCCCAGCATTTT. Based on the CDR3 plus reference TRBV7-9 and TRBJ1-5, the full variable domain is DTGVSQNPRHKITKRGQNVTFRCDPISEHNRLYWYRQTLGQGPEFLTYFQNEAQLEKSRLLSDRFSAERPKGSFSTLEIQRTEQGDSAMYLCASSGVGGTQPQHFGDGTRLSIL.

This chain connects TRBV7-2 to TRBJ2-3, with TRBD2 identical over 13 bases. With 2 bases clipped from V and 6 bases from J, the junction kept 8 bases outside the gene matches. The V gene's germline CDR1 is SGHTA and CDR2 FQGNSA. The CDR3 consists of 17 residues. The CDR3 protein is CASSLRLAGGPGDTQYF. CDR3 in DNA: TGTGCCAGCAGCTTAAGACTAGCGGGAGGCCCTGGGGATACGCAGTATTTT.

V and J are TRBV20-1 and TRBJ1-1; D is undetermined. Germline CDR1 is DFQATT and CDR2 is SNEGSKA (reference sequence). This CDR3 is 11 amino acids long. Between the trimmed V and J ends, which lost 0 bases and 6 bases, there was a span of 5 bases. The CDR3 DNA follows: TGCAGTGCTAGAGACAATGCTGAAGCTTTCTTT. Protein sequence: CSARDNAEAFF.

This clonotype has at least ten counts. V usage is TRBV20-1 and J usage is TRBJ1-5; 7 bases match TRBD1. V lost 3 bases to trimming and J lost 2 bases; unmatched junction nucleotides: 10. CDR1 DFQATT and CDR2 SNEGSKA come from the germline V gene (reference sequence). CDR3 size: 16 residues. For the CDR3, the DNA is TGCAGTGCTAGCCGGGACAGCCTCCGGGGCAATCAGCCCCAGCATTTT. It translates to CSASRDSLRGNQPQHF.

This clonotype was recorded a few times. The chain's CDR3 is CASSSGQGRQPQHF. The CDR3 nucleotides read TGTGCCAGCAGCTCCGGGCAGGGACGGCAGCCCCAGCATTTT. The chain combines TRBV27 with TRBJ1-5, with D maybe TRBD1 (5 bases). CDR3 size: 14 residues. The germline V gene encodes CDR1 MNHEY and CDR2 SMNVEV (reference sequence). Trimming removed 6 bases at V and 7 bases at J, with 16 bases between.

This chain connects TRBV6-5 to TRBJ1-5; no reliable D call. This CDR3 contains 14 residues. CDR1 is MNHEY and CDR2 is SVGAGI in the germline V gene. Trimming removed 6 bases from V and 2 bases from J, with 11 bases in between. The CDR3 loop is CASSRHPGNQPQHF. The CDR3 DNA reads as TGTGCCAGCAGCCGACACCCTGGCAATCAGCCCCAGCATTTT.

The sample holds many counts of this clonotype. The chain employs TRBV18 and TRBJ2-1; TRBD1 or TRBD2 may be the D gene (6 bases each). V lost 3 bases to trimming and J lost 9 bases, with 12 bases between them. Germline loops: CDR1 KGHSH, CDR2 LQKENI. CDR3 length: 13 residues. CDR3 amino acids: CASSPVSGAEQFF. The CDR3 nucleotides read TGTGCCAGCTCACCTGTTTCGGGGGCTGAGCAGTTCTTC.

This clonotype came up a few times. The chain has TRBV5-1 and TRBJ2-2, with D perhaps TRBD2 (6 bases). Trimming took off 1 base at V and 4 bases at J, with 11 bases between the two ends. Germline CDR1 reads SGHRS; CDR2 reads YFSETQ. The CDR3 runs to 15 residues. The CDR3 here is CASSLSTGGTGELFF. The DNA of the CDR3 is TGCGCCAGCAGCTTGTCAACCGGGGGCACCGGGGAGCTGTTTTTT.

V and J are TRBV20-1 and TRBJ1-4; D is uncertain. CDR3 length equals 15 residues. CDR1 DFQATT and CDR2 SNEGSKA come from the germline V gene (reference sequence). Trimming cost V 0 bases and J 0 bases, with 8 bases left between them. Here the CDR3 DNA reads TGCAGTGCTAGAGATGGAGGCACAACTAATGAAAAACTGTTTTTT. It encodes CSARDGGTTNEKLFF.

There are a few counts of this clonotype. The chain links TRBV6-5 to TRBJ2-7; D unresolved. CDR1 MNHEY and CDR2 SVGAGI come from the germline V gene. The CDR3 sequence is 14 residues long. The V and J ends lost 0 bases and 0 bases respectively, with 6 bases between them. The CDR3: CASSYSPISYEQYF. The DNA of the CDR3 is TGTGCCAGCAGTTACTCCCCGATCTCCTACGAGCAGTACTTC.

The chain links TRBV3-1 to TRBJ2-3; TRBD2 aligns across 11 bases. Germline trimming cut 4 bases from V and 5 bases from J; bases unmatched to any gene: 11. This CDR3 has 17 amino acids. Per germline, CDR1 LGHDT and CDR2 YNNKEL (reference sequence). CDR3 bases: TGTGCCAGCAGCCCTCCGATAGCGGGGGGGCCCGGAGATACGCAGTATTTT. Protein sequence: CASSPPIAGGPGDTQYF.

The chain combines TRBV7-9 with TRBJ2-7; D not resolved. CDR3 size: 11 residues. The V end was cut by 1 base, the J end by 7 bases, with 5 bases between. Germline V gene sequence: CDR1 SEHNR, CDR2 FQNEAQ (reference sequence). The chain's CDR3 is CASSLEWEQYF. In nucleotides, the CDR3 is TGTGCCAGCAGCTTAGAGTGGGAGCAGTACTTC.

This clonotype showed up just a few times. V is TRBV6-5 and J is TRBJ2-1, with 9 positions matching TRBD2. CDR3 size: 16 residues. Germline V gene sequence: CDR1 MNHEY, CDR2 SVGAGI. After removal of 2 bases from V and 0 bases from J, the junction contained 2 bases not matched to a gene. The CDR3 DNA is TGTGCCAGCAGTTACGCTAGCGGGGTCTCCTACAATGAGCAGTTCTTC. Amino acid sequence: CASSYASGVSYNEQFF.

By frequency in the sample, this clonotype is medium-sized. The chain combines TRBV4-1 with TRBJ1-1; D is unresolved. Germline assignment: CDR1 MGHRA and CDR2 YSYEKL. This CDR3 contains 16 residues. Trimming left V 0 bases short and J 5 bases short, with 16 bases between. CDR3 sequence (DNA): TGCGCCAGCAGCCAAGAAGGGCGGGGAAGGATTACTGAAGCTTTCTTT. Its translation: CASSQEGRGRITEAFF.

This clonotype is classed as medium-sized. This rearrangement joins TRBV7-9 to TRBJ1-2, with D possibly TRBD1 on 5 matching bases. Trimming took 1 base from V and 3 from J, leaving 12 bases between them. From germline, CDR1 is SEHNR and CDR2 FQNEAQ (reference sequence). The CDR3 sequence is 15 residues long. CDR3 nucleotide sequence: TGTGCCAGCAGCTTAGTAGGGGCCCGAGACTATGGCTACACCTTC. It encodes CASSLVGARDYGYTF.

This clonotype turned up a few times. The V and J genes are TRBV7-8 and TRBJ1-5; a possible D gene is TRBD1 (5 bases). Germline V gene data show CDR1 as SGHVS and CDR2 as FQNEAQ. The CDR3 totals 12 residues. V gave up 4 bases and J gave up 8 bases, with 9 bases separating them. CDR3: CASSWGWEPQHF. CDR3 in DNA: TGTGCCAGCAGCTGGGGGTGGGAGCCCCAGCATTTT.

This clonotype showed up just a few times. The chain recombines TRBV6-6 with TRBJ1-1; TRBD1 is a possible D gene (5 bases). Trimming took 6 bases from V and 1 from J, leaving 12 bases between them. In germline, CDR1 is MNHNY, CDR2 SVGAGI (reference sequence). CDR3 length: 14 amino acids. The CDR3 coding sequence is TGTGCCAGCAGCTTACCGGGGGAGAACACTGAAGCTTTCTTT. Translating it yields CASSLPGENTEAFF.

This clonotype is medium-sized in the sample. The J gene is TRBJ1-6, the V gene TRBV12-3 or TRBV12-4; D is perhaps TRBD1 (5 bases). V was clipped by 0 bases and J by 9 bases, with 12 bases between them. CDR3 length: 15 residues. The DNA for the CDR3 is TGTGCCAGCAGTTTAGCGGGGGGGGTTGGTTCACCCCTCCACTTT. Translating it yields CASSLAGGVGSPLHF.

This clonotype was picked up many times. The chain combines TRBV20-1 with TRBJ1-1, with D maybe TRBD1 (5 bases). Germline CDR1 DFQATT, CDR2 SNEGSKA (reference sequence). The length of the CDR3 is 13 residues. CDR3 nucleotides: TGCAGATACGGGGACGGAGGCCCTAAGCTAGCTTTCTTT. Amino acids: CRYGDGGPKLAFF.

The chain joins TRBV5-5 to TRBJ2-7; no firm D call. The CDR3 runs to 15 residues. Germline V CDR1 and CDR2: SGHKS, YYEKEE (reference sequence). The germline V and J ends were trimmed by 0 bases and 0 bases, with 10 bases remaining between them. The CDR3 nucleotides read TGTGCCAGCAGCTTGGGGGGATATAGCTCCTACGAGCAGTACTTC. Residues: CASSLGGYSSYEQYF.

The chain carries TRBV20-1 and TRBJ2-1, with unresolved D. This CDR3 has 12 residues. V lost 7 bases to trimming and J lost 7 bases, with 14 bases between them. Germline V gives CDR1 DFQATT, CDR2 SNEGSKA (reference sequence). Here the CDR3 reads CSGNGIANEQFF. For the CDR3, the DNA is TGCAGTGGGAACGGAATCGCAAATGAGCAGTTCTTC.

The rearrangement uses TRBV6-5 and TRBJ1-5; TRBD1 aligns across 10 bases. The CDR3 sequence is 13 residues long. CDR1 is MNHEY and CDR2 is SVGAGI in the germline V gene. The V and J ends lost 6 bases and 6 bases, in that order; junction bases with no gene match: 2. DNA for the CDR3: TGTGCCAGCAGGGGACAGGGGAGTCAGCCCCAGCATTTT. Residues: CASRGQGSQPQHF.

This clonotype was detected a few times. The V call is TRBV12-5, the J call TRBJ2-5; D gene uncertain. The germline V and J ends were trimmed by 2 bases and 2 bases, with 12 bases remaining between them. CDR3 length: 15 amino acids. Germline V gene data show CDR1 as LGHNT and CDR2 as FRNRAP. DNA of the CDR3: TGTGCTAGTGGTTTGTCCCTAGGGCTACAAGAGACCCAGTACTTC. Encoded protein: CASGLSLGLQETQYF. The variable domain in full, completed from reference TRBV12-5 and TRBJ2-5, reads DARVTQTPRHKVTEMGQEVTMRCQPILGHNTVFWYRQTMMQGLELLAYFRNRAPLDDSGMPKDRFSAEMPDATLATLKIQPSEPRDSAVYFCASGLSLGLQETQYFGPGTRLLVL.

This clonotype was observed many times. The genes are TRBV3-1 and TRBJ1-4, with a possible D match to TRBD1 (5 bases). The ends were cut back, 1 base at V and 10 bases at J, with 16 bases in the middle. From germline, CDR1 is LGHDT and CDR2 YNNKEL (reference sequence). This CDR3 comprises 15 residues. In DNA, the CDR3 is TGTGCCAGCAGCCAAGGGGGACCGGGCGGGGGAAAACTGTTTTTT. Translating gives CASSQGGPGGGKLFF.